Presented here are 14 T cell receptor beta chains from one specimen sequenced in a study of T cells in localized non-small cell lung cancer. TCRdb keeps only in-frame clones here, not all; method: immunoSEQ multiplex PCR. The profile shows 39,000 or so clones, roughly 84% of them singletons. The input for sequencing was PBMCs, taken before any cancer treatment. These receptors were taken from a man between 40 and 70 years old with stage II lung adenocarcinoma.

The V call is TRBV6-1, the J call TRBJ1-6; D unresolved. V lost 2 bases and J lost 3, with 11 bases in between. This CDR3 contains 16 residues. CDR1 MNHNS and CDR2 SASEGT come from the germline V gene. CDR3 sequence (DNA): TGTGCCAGCAGTGAAATTGGGGTAGGCTATAATTCACCCCTCCACTTT. Protein sequence: CASSEIGVGYNSPLHF.

This clone has just a few counts. This chain joins TRBV7-8 and TRBJ1-1; D not resolved. Germline V lookup: CDR1 SGHVS, CDR2 FQNEAQ. Trimming removed 5 bases at V and 0 bases at J, with 19 bases between. There are 17 residues in the CDR3. This CDR3 is CASSPHRLAGMNTEAFF. In DNA form, the CDR3 reads TGTGCCAGCAGCCCTCACCGTCTGGCGGGAATGAACACTGAAGCTTTCTTT.

The chain employs TRBV7-8 and TRBJ1-1, with 8 bases fitting TRBD1. There are 14 residues in the CDR3. V lost 2 bases to trimming and J lost 10 bases; unmatched junction nucleotides: 9. Per the germline V gene, CDR1 is SGHVS and CDR2 is FQNEAQ. The CDR3, as DNA: TGTGCCAGCAGCTTAAGGGACAGGAGTGTGAGAGCTTTCTTT. This encodes CASSLRDRSVRAFF. The entire variable domain, with the rest obtained from reference TRBV7-8 and TRBJ1-1, is as follows: GAGVSQSPRYKVAKRGQDVALRCDPISGHVSLFWYQQALGQGPEFLTYFQNEAQLDKSGLPSDRFFAERPEGSVSTLKIQRTQQEDSAVYLCASSLRDRSVRAFFGQGTRLTVV.

This chain links TRBV5-1 with TRBJ2-7, with D hard to call. V was shortened by 6 bases and J by 2 bases, with 9 bases between the two germline ends. Per germline, CDR1 SGHRS and CDR2 YFSETQ. The CDR3 length is 12 residues. The CDR3 DNA follows: TGCGCCAGCAAAGGCAATACCTACGAGCAGTACTTC. The encoded protein is CASKGNTYEQYF. The entire variable domain, with the rest obtained from reference TRBV5-1 and TRBJ2-7, is as follows: KAGVTQTPRYLIKTRGQQVTLSCSPISGHRSVSWYQQTPGQGLQFLFEYFSETQRNKGNFPGRFSGRQFSNSRSEMNVSTLELGDSALYLCASKGNTYEQYFGPGTRLTVT.

The J gene is TRBJ2-3, the V gene TRBV5-1; TRBD2 matches 7 bases. V gave up 2 bases and J gave up 3 bases; unmatched junction bases: 6. CDR3 size: 15 residues. Germline values: CDR1 SGHRS, CDR2 YFSETQ. CDR3 sequence reads: CASSFSGEGTDTQYF. The CDR3 region has the DNA TGCGCCAGCAGCTTCTCGGGGGAGGGGACAGATACGCAGTATTTT.

The chain couples TRBV11-2 to TRBJ1-6, with D uncertain. Trimming took 2 bases from V and 2 from J, leaving 10 bases between them. The CDR3 contains 16 residues. Germline-derived CDR1 and CDR2 are SGHAT and FQNNGV. The CDR3 loop reads CASSLTGEAYNSPLHF. The CDR3 nucleotides are TGTGCCAGCAGCTTAACGGGTGAGGCCTATAATTCACCCCTCCACTTT. Full variable domain (rest looked up from reference TRBV11-2 and TRBJ1-6): EAGVAQSPRYKIIEKRQSVAFWCNPISGHATLYWYQQILGQGPKLLIQFQNNGVVDDSQLPKDRFSAERLKGVDSTLKIQPAKLEDSAVYLCASSLTGEAYNSPLHFGNGTRLTVT.

This chain connects TRBV4-2 to TRBJ2-2; D remains unclear. Germline V gene lookup returns CDR1 LGHNA and CDR2 YNFKEQ. The CDR3 is 15 residues long. V was clipped by 0 bases and J by 1 base, with 6 bases between them. In DNA, the CDR3 is TGTGCCAGCAGCCAAGACCCTGGGAACACCGGGGAGCTGTTTTTT. Translation: CASSQDPGNTGELFF.

The rearrangement links TRBV19 to TRBJ2-3; 7 bases line up with TRBD2. This CDR3 spans 14 amino acids. CDR1 is LNHDA, CDR2 SQIVND, per germline (reference sequence). After removal of 7 bases from V and 0 bases from J, the junction contained 4 bases not matched to a gene. CDR3 DNA sequence: TGTGCCAGTACCAGCGGGGCTAGCACAGATACGCAGTATTTT. Translation gives CASTSGASTDTQYF. The full variable domain, rest sourced from reference TRBV19 and TRBJ2-3, is DGGITQSPKYLFRKEGQNVTLSCEQNLNHDAMYWYRQDPGQGLRLIYYSQIVNDFQKGDIAEGYSVSREKKESFPLTVTSAQKNPTAFYLCASTSGASTDTQYFGPGTRLTVL.

The J gene is TRBJ1-3, the V gene TRBV5-1; unclear D gene. There are 13 residues in the CDR3. In germline, CDR1 is SGHRS, CDR2 YFSETQ. Trimming took off 6 bases at V and 4 bases at J, with 11 bases between the two ends. The CDR3 reads CASKATFGNTIYF. CDR3 coding DNA: TGCGCCAGCAAAGCAACTTTCGGAAACACCATATATTTT.

V usage is TRBV7-2 and J usage is TRBJ2-7; possibly TRBD2 for D (6 bases). The germline V gene encodes CDR1 SGHTA and CDR2 FQGNSA. Trimming removed 4 bases at V and 2 bases at J, with 15 bases between. The CDR3 has 15 amino acids. The CDR3 DNA reads as TGTGCCAGCAGCTCACCGGGGACTCTTGCCTACGAGCAGTACTTC. This sequence encodes CASSSPGTLAYEQYF.

V is TRBV9 and J is TRBJ2-5, with 10 nucleotides matching TRBD2. Germline V gene lookup returns CDR1 SGDLS and CDR2 YYNGEE. The CDR3 spans 13 residues. The ends lost 4 bases at V and 6 bases at J; junction bases unmatched: 3. The CDR3 protein is CASSPLAGQTQYF. CDR3 sequence (DNA): TGTGCCAGCAGCCCACTAGCGGGACAGACCCAGTACTTC.

The chain links TRBV27 to TRBJ1-1; possible D gene TRBD1, 6 bases. The CDR3 length is 13 residues. V gave up 6 bases and J gave up 7 bases, with 15 bases separating them. The V gene's germline CDR1 is MNHEY and CDR2 SMNVEV (reference sequence). The CDR3 protein is CASSPRRGGEAFF. For the CDR3, the DNA is TGTGCCAGCAGCCCCCGCCGAGGGGGTGAAGCTTTCTTT.

This clone was seen a single time. The V call is TRBV11-2, the J call TRBJ2-7; D remains ambiguous. The germline CDR1 and CDR2 sequences are SGHAT and FQNNGV. Deletions cut 4 bases from V and 5 bases from J, with 6 bases between. This CDR3 spans 11 amino acids. CDR3 in amino acids: CASSSGHEQYF. The CDR3 DNA reads as TGTGCCAGCAGCTCCGGGCACGAGCAGTACTTC.

V is TRBV19 and J is TRBJ1-3; maybe TRBD1 (5 bases). V was trimmed by 5 bases and J by 1 base, leaving 12 bases between them. The CDR3 loop spans 15 amino acids. Germline assignment: CDR1 LNHDA and CDR2 SQIVND (reference sequence). The CDR3 reads CASSPGTGSGNTIYF. CDR3 DNA: TGTGCCAGTAGTCCGGGGACGGGATCTGGAAACACCATATATTTT.